This T cell receptor beta chain was found in a study of radiotherapy plus CTLA-4 blockade in lung cancer (dated by TCRdb to the late 2010s). In the study overall: Objective responses were observed in 18% of enrolled patients, and disease control was achieved in 31%. Overall results and qualifications from the work: The strongest predictors of response were reported to be early dynamic shifts in blood T cell clones along with a rise in serum interferon-beta following radiation. After treatment with radiotherapy and ipilimumab, TCR clones that came from tumors expanded in the peripheral blood.

Library preparation was by the immunoSEQ multiplex PCR assay. As stored in TCRdb, this immuneACCESS dataset retains in-frame rearrangements with V and J assigned. A fraction of the clones does not appear; measured against another copy, unresolved V genes explain less than half of the discrepancy, and the remainder lacks a known reason. The sample has approximately 37,000 clones on record, approximately 68% of them singletons. In total, the top ten clones hold 8.5% to 10% of the sample. This clone was seen just once. This receptor's antigen is unknown. Base quality data are lacking; no much larger clone is found one base away. CDR1 and CDR2, per the germline V gene, are MNHEY and SVGAGI. V ends up 6 bases short and J 8 bases short, with an unmatched junction base count of 3. Including the terminal cysteine and phenylalanine, the CDR3 comprises 14 residues. Only the CDR3 part of the read is kept: 42 bases, read in frame from the first base.

Focal radiation therapy combined with CTLA-4 blockade (ipilimumab) was tested in patients with chemo-refractory metastatic non-small-cell lung cancer. Material: peripheral blood, obtained from a patient treated with radiotherapy plus ipilimumab. The chain links TRBV6-5 with TRBJ2-3; 15 central nucleotides agree with TRBD2. The TCR was taken from a human donor with non-small cell lung cancer who had stable disease on radiotherapy plus ipilimumab. The DNA sequence reads TGTGCCAGCAGGCCGGGACTAGCGGGGGGTACGCAGTATTTT. Its protein product is CASRPGLAGGTQYF.